These 24 T cell receptor beta chains were all obtained from the same sample, sequenced in a study of T cells in Graves' hyperthyroidism and ophthalmopathy. RNA transcripts yielded amplified TCR beta CDR3 regions. TCR CDR3 regions were first amplified by RT-PCR with HTBI primers. Via MiXCR, TCRdb re-called the multiplex PCR reads, giving one row per CDR3 protein. Among hundreds of thousands of distinct CDR3 sequences listed, roughly 14% were seen once. Sequencing input: blood. The origin of the receptors is a woman under 30 with Graves' hyperthyroidism.

The chain combines TRBV12-5 with TRBJ2-2, with D unclear. The CDR3 spans 14 residues. Trimming cost V 2 bases and J 1 base, with 5 bases left between them. Germline CDR1 LGHNT, CDR2 FRNRAP. CDR3 bases: TGTGCTAGTGGTTTGCATATGAACACCGGGGAGCTGTTTTTT. Its translation: CASGLHMNTGELFF.

Remarks on this clonotype: A much larger clone lies one base from this, so it may be a read error. V gene TRBV20-1 combines with J gene TRBJ1-4; 8 bases line up with TRBD1. The germline CDR1 and CDR2 sequences are DFQATT and SNEGSKA (reference sequence). The CDR3 spans 13 residues. Losses at the gene ends were 2 bases for V and 5 bases for J; bases not matched to a gene: 1. CDR3 in amino acids: CSARTGGNEKLFF. The CDR3 bases are TGCAGTGCTAGAACAGGGGGAAATGAAAAACTGTTTTTT.

This clonotype has at least ten counts. The chain recombines TRBV6-1 with TRBJ2-7; D assignment may be TRBD1 or TRBD2 (5 bases each). The CDR3 has 13 amino acids. Germline assignment: CDR1 MNHNS and CDR2 SASEGT. Trimming left V 10 bases short and J 4 bases short, with 17 bases between. The CDR3 sequence is CATIRDQLYEQYF. As DNA, the CDR3 is TGTGCCACCATCCGGGACCAACTATACGAGCAGTACTTC.

The CDR3 coding sequence is TGTGCCAGCAGTTATTCGGGACAGGGAGAAGAGACCCAGTACTTC. Translating it yields CASSYSGQGEETQYF. The V and J genes are TRBV6-9 and TRBJ2-5; the match to TRBD1 covers 9 bases. The CDR3 has 15 amino acids. Germline CDR1 and CDR2: MNHGY and SVAAGI. The trim removed 0 bases at V and 3 bases at J, leaving 2 bases unmatched.

This clonotype has just a few counts. The rearrangement uses TRBV29-1 and TRBJ2-7; 7 nucleotides align to TRBD2. CDR1 SQVTM and CDR2 ANQGSEA come from the germline V gene. The CDR3 consists of 13 residues. Losses at the gene ends were 6 bases for V and 1 base for J; bases not matched to a gene: 6. CDR3 DNA: TGCAGCGTGCGGACTAGGAATTCCTACGAGCAGTACTTC. Translating it yields CSVRTRNSYEQYF.

Many counts were recorded for this clonotype. This sequence joins TRBV12-3 or TRBV12-4 and TRBJ2-2, with 9 bases fitting TRBD1. The J segment lost 6 bases and the V segment lost 6 bases, leaving 11 bases of the junction unmatched. The CDR3 is 16 amino acids. The CDR3 DNA is TGTGCCAGCAGGCGACGGGGACAGGGTAGTTCCGGGGAGCTGTTTTTT. Protein sequence: CASRRRGQGSSGELFF.

This clonotype showed up many times. This sequence joins TRBV19 and TRBJ2-7, with 7 bases fitting TRBD1. CDR1 and CDR2 (germline): LNHDA, SQIVND (reference sequence). With 6 bases clipped from V and 1 base from J, the junction kept 6 bases outside the gene matches. The CDR3 runs to 14 residues. This CDR3 is CASSAGTASYEQYF. CDR3 in DNA: TGTGCCAGTAGCGCCGGGACAGCTTCCTACGAGCAGTACTTC.

This clonotype was observed at least ten times. The chain links TRBV6-6 to TRBJ2-4, with D maybe TRBD1 (6 bases). Germline assignment: CDR1 MNHNY and CDR2 SVGAGI (reference sequence). Trimming stripped 2 bases from V and 8 bases from J, with 13 bases between. The CDR3 has 14 amino acids. DNA for the CDR3: TGTGCCAGCAGTTACGCTTACAGGGCGCACATTCAGTACTTC. Its protein is CASSYAYRAHIQYF.

The table lists this clonotype with many counts. V usage is TRBV6-5 and J usage is TRBJ1-2; D remains unclear. Trimming pared 0 bases from V and 3 bases from J, leaving 11 bases between. The CDR3 has 15 amino acids. Germline V gene sequence: CDR1 MNHEY, CDR2 SVGAGI. The CDR3 DNA reads TGTGCCAGCAGTTACTCTCCAGGTTCACACTATGGCTACACCTTC. This encodes CASSYSPGSHYGYTF.

This clonotype was observed at least ten times. CDR3 in amino acids: CASSGTSTNEQFF. The DNA for the CDR3 is TGTGCCAGCTCAGGCACTTCAACTAATGAGCAGTTCTTC. The chain employs TRBV18 and TRBJ2-1, with D unclear. From germline, CDR1 is KGHSH and CDR2 LQKENI. With 5 bases removed from V and 7 bases from J, the gap between germline ends came to 12 bases. The CDR3 covers 13 residues. The full variable domain, its missing parts supplied by reference TRBV18 and TRBJ2-1, is NAGVMQNPRHLVRRRGQEARLRCSPMKGHSHVYWYRQLPEEGLKFMVYLQKENIIDESGMPKERFSAEFPKEGPSILRIQQVVRGDSAAYFCASSGTSTNEQFFGPGTRLTVL.

This clonotype was picked up a small number of times. V and J are TRBV19 and TRBJ1-2; no clear D gene. There are 13 residues in the CDR3. Germline CDR1 LNHDA, CDR2 SQIVND (reference sequence). V lost 7 bases to trimming and J lost 4 bases, with 13 bases between them. The CDR3 bases are TGTGCCAGTACCATCGGAGGGTTCTATGGCTACACCTTC. It translates to CASTIGGFYGYTF.

This clonotype was seen at least ten times. The chain couples TRBV9 to TRBJ2-5, with TRBD2 matching over 13 bases. The V gene's germline CDR1 is SGDLS and CDR2 YYNGEE. V lost 4 bases and J lost 4; bases outside the gene matches: 4. The CDR3 extends over 15 amino acids. Here the CDR3 reads CASSLRTSGGETQYF. The DNA of the CDR3 is TGTGCCAGCAGCTTACGGACTAGCGGGGGAGAGACCCAGTACTTC.

A few counts support this clonotype. A much bigger clone sits one base away, suggesting this may be a read error. The chain has TRBV7-6 and TRBJ2-5, with D possibly matching TRBD2 (5 bases). Germline CDR1 reads SGHVS; CDR2 reads FNYEAQ. The CDR3 runs 14 residues. CDR3: CAGSLEPGGETQYF. The DNA for the CDR3 is TGTGCCGGCAGCTTAGAACCGGGCGGGGAGACCCAGTACTTC.

This clonotype showed up just a few times. This chain connects TRBV5-1 to TRBJ2-7; 9 bases align to TRBD1. V shed 4 bases, J shed 6 bases, and the junction held 8 bases outside the gene matches. In germline, CDR1 is SGHRS, CDR2 YFSETQ. This CDR3 comprises 14 residues. CDR3 coding DNA: TGCGCCAGCAGCACTACGGGACAGGGCCTCGAGCAGTACTTC. This encodes CASSTTGQGLEQYF.

This clonotype came up many times. The chain is built from TRBV18 and TRBJ2-3; D is unclear. The germline V gene has CDR1 KGHSH and CDR2 LQKENI. The CDR3 is 13 residues long. V lost 8 bases and J 1 base, leaving 10 bases between the germline ends. CDR3 in amino acids: CASSPPGTDTQYF. CDR3 in DNA: TGTGCCAGCAGCCCGCCGGGCACAGATACGCAGTATTTT.

This clonotype was picked up many times. This chain links TRBV12-3 or TRBV12-4 with TRBJ2-3; 7 bases line up with TRBD2. V shed 2 bases, J shed 4 bases, and the junction held 3 bases outside the gene matches. The CDR3 length is 14 residues. In DNA, the CDR3 is TGTGCCAGCAGTTTAAGGGAGGGCGCAGATACGCAGTATTTT. Translation: CASSLREGADTQYF.

This clonotype was detected a few times. The rearrangement links TRBV15 to TRBJ2-1, with D hard to call. The CDR3 spans 17 residues. Trimming removed 0 bases from V and 0 bases from J, with 12 bases in between. Germline CDR1 reads LNHNV; CDR2 reads YYDKDF (reference sequence). The CDR3 here is CATSRDWTASSYNEQFF. In DNA form, the CDR3 reads TGTGCCACCAGCAGAGATTGGACCGCCAGCTCCTACAATGAGCAGTTCTTC.

This clonotype was counted only a few times. The chain employs TRBV30 and TRBJ2-7; D possibly corresponds to TRBD2 (6 bases). The V and J ends lost 2 bases and 4 bases respectively, with 12 bases between them. In germline, CDR1 is GTSNPN, CDR2 SVGIG (reference sequence). The CDR3 has 13 residues. The CDR3 reads CAWSFRTNYEQYF. CDR3 DNA sequence: TGTGCCTGGAGTTTTCGGACTAATTACGAGCAGTACTTC.

This clonotype was seen more than once but under ten times. The rearrangement uses TRBV6-6 and TRBJ1-6, with D possibly matching TRBD1 (5 bases). V lost 2 bases and J 7 bases, leaving 15 bases between the germline ends. The CDR3 totals 16 residues. Germline V lookup: CDR1 MNHNY, CDR2 SVGAGI (reference sequence). In DNA form, the CDR3 reads TGTGCCAGCAGTTACCTTGGGACGGACGCGAATTCACCCCTCCACTTT. It codes for CASSYLGTDANSPLHF.

The J gene is TRBJ2-1, the V gene TRBV6-1, with TRBD2 identical over 7 bases. The CDR3 is 17 residues long. Trimming at V came to 7 bases and at J to 7 bases, leaving 19 bases not matched to a gene. Germline values: CDR1 MNHNS, CDR2 SASEGT. The CDR3 spells CASTRPPRGGGPNEQFF. In DNA form, the CDR3 reads TGTGCCAGCACCCGTCCTCCCCGTGGGGGAGGGCCTAATGAGCAGTTCTTC.

This clonotype showed up many times. CDR3 DNA sequence: TGCAGCGTTGGGGGAGGTCACCAGAACTACGAGCAGTACTTC. Its protein is CSVGGGHQNYEQYF. This chain links TRBV29-1 with TRBJ2-7, with D perhaps TRBD2 (6 bases). The length of the CDR3 is 14 residues. The germline V gene encodes CDR1 SQVTM and CDR2 ANQGSEA. V was pared by 4 bases and J by 3 bases, with 16 bases between.

This clonotype came up many times. The rearrangement uses TRBV5-1 and TRBJ2-3; 7 nucleotides agree with TRBD2. Germline CDR1 and CDR2: SGHRS and YFSETQ. This CDR3 region has 14 residues. J gave up 1 base and V 7 bases, and 6 bases lay outside the gene matches. In nucleotides, the CDR3 is TGCGCCAGCGGGAACAGCGGGGGCACAGATACGCAGTATTTT. Amino acids: CASGNSGGTDTQYF.

At least ten counts were recorded for this clonotype. The chain is built from TRBV18 and TRBJ2-7, with 8 bases matching TRBD1. CDR1 is KGHSH and CDR2 is LQKENI in the germline V gene. The CDR3 covers 14 residues. V lost 5 bases and J lost 5; bases outside the gene matches: 8. The CDR3 DNA reads TGTGCCAGCTCAACTCGGACAGGGAACGACGAGCAGTACTTC. It translates to CASSTRTGNDEQYF.

This chain links TRBV28 with TRBJ1-5, with D unclear. This CDR3 comprises 14 residues. Trimming removed 6 bases at V and 6 bases at J, with 15 bases between. The germline V gene encodes CDR1 MDHEN and CDR2 SYDVKM. The CDR3 sequence is CASRLDPEAQPQHF. As DNA, the CDR3 is TGTGCCAGCAGACTGGACCCGGAGGCTCAGCCCCAGCATTTT.